The 27 T cell receptor beta chains below come from one sample, sequenced in a study of blood T cell repertoires in COVID-19. Profiling relied on immunoSEQ multiplex PCR, and the TCRdb table lists in-frame clones only, not all of them. The sample consists of about 290,000 clones, roughly 90% of them appearing once. Material for sequencing was peripheral blood. The receptors shown here come from a man aged 40-55 years with acute or convalescent COVID-19.

V and J are TRBV5-8 and TRBJ1-6; D is perhaps TRBD1 (6 bases). Germline assignment: CDR1 SGHTS and CDR2 YDEGEE. CDR3 length equals 13 residues. Between the trimmed V and J ends, which lost 1 base and 10 bases, there was a span of 9 bases. DNA of the CDR3: TGTGCCAGCAGCTTGAACAGGGAATCACCCCTCCACTTT. Protein product: CASSLNRESPLHF.

This chain links TRBV11-3 with TRBJ2-1; the D gene is possibly TRBD1 (6 bases). The CDR3 loop spans 14 amino acids. Germline V gives CDR1 SGHNT, CDR2 YENEEA. V was trimmed by 4 bases and J by 8 bases, leaving 15 bases between them. The CDR3 bases are TGTGCCAGCAGCTCGCAGGGGATAGGGGATGAGCAGTTCTTC. It encodes CASSSQGIGDEQFF.

The rearrangement uses TRBV4-1 and TRBJ1-2; 7 bases agree with TRBD1. J gave up 6 bases and V 4 bases, and 5 bases lay outside the gene matches. This CDR3 spans 13 amino acids. The germline V gene has CDR1 MGHRA and CDR2 YSYEKL. CDR3 amino acids: CASSLSTGDGYTF. The CDR3 DNA sequence: TGCGCCAGCAGCCTATCTACAGGGGATGGCTACACCTTC.

This clone was observed a handful of times. The CDR3 loop reads CASTRGGQGGNTIYF. The CDR3 coding sequence is TGTGCCAGCACTAGGGGGGGACAGGGAGGAAACACCATATATTTT. The chain uses TRBV6-5 and TRBJ1-3, with TRBD1 matching over 9 bases. Germline values: CDR1 MNHEY, CDR2 SVGAGI. V dropped 7 bases and J dropped 4; count of bases not matched to a gene: 8. This CDR3 is 15 amino acids long.

V is TRBV30 and J is TRBJ1-2; TRBD1 matches at 8 bases. The V and J ends lost 3 bases and 7 bases, in that order; junction bases with no gene match: 13. The length of the CDR3 is 15 residues. Per germline, CDR1 GTSNPN and CDR2 SVGIG (reference sequence). CDR3 nucleotides: TGTGCCTGGAGGGCCTATCGGGCAGGGGGCCTTGGCTACACCTTC. As protein: CAWRAYRAGGLGYTF. The whole variable domain, filled in from reference TRBV30 and TRBJ1-2, reads SQTIHQWPATLVQPVGSPLSLECTVEGTSNPNLYWYRQAAGRGLQLLFYSVGIGQISSEVPQNLSASRPQDRQFILSSKKLLLSDSGFYLCAWRAYRAGGLGYTFGSGTRLTVV.

This clone occurred once. The chain links TRBV11-2 to TRBJ1-2; tentative D call: TRBD1 (5 bases). The germline CDR1 and CDR2 sequences are SGHAT and FQNNGV. Trimming removed 2 bases from V and 6 bases from J, with 22 bases in between. The CDR3 spans 17 residues. The CDR3 DNA is TGTGCCAGCAGCTTACTTGGGAAGGGGCGATCACTTAATGGCTACACCTTC. Protein sequence: CASSLLGKGRSLNGYTF.

The rearrangement uses TRBV5-1 and TRBJ2-3; no definite D call. Trimming left V 2 bases short and J 0 bases short, with 7 bases between. The CDR3 runs 14 residues. In germline, CDR1 is SGHRS, CDR2 YFSETQ. The CDR3 bases are TGCGCCAGCAGCTTAGACATTAGCACAGATACGCAGTATTTT. This sequence encodes CASSLDISTDTQYF. The variable domain in full, with the rest retrieved from reference TRBV5-1 and TRBJ2-3, is KAGVTQTPRYLIKTRGQQVTLSCSPISGHRSVSWYQQTPGQGLQFLFEYFSETQRNKGNFPGRFSGRQFSNSRSEMNVSTLELGDSALYLCASSLDISTDTQYFGPGTRLTVL.

The V and J genes are TRBV19 and TRBJ1-5; perhaps TRBD1 as D (6 bases). The CDR3 runs 12 residues. Germline V lookup: CDR1 LNHDA, CDR2 SQIVND (reference sequence). The germline V and J ends were trimmed by 9 bases and 15 bases, with 21 bases remaining between them. This chain's CDR3 is CARSAIQGWGHF. CDR3 nucleotide sequence: TGTGCCAGGAGCGCCATACAGGGTTGGGGGCATTTT.

Note on this clone: Its ends do not fully match the called genes, so a read error is possible. This chain uses TRBV20-1 with TRBJ1-1; D perhaps matches TRBD1 (6 bases). CDR1 is DFQATT and CDR2 is SNEGSKA in the germline V gene (reference sequence). This CDR3 contains 10 residues. The CDR3 nucleotides are TGCAGTGCGCGCAGTGACAGGCTCGACTTT. It encodes CSARSDRLDF.

The chain recombines TRBV5-4 with TRBJ1-2; tentatively, D is TRBD1 (5 bases). This CDR3 is built from 15 residues. The V gene lost 7 bases and the J gene lost 6 bases, with 22 bases spanning the gap. CDR1 is SGHNT, CDR2 YYREEE, per germline (reference sequence). The CDR3 DNA sequence: TGTGCCAGCCGACCTTTTCGTGGGGGGGGAGATGGCTACACCTTC. Residues: CASRPFRGGGDGYTF.

A single count supports this clone. The chain carries TRBV2 and TRBJ2-7; 10 nucleotides agree with TRBD1. Germline V gene sequence: CDR1 SNHLY, CDR2 FYNNEI. Unmatched junction bases numbered 11, after V lost 5 bases and J lost 7 bases. This CDR3 contains 15 residues. The CDR3 DNA reads as TGTGCCAGCAGTAAGGGGGACAGGGGCCCGGAGGAGCAGTACTTC. Its translation is CASSKGDRGPEEQYF.

The rearrangement joins TRBV6-6 to TRBJ1-2, with D perhaps TRBD1 (5 bases). Per the germline V gene, CDR1 is MNHNY and CDR2 is SVGAGI (reference sequence). Trimming pared 6 bases from V and 14 bases from J, leaving 19 bases between. This CDR3 is 12 amino acids long. The CDR3 is CASSPTSGTATF. The DNA of the CDR3 is TGTGCCAGCAGCCCCACTTCCGGGACTGCGACCTTC.

V gene TRBV6-6 combines with J gene TRBJ1-1, with 8 bases aligning to TRBD1. The germline gives CDR1 MNHNY, CDR2 SVGAGI (reference sequence). J gave up 2 bases and V 4 bases, and 9 bases lay outside the gene matches. There are 16 residues in the CDR3. The CDR3 loop is CASSWDRRSPNTEAFF. CDR3 nucleotide sequence: TGTGCCAGCAGTTGGGACAGGCGATCGCCAAACACTGAAGCTTTCTTT.

This chain uses TRBV3-1 (or the pseudogene TRBV3-2) with TRBJ1-1; 9 bases agree with TRBD1. CDR3 length equals 15 residues. The J segment lost 7 bases and the V segment lost 3 bases, leaving 9 bases of the junction unmatched. Germline V gene sequence: CDR1 LGHDT, CDR2 YNNKEL (reference sequence). The CDR3 loop is CASSQGDRVRSEAFF. The DNA for the CDR3 is TGTGCCAGCAGCCAGGGGGACAGGGTTAGGAGTGAAGCTTTCTTT.

The CDR3 loop reads CATGAGGPGGEQFF. DNA for the CDR3: TGCGCCACCGGGGCGGGGGGGCCAGGAGGTGAGCAGTTCTTC. J is TRBJ2-1 and V is TRBV5-1; 9 nucleotides align to TRBD2. The CDR3 has 14 residues. V was pared by 9 bases and J by 9 bases, with 13 bases of the junction left unmatched. Germline V gene sequence: CDR1 SGHRS, CDR2 YFSETQ.

The rearrangement uses TRBV11-2 and TRBJ1-1, with 10 bases lining up with TRBD1. V gave up 7 bases and J gave up 1 base; unmatched junction bases: 9. CDR3 length: 16 residues. From germline, CDR1 is SGHAT and CDR2 FQNNGV. The CDR3 nucleotides are TGTGCCAGCATCCGGGACAGGGGATATCGGAACACTGAAGCTTTCTTT. Amino acids: CASIRDRGYRNTEAFF.

The chain recombines TRBV30 with TRBJ2-3; D is ambiguous. Trimming left V 3 bases short and J 6 bases short, with 10 bases between. The germline V gene encodes CDR1 GTSNPN and CDR2 SVGIG (reference sequence). CDR3 length equals 12 residues. The CDR3 DNA reads as TGTGCCTGGAGAACAGCCACGGATACGCAGTATTTT. This encodes CAWRTATDTQYF.

The chain carries TRBV5-1 and TRBJ2-7, with D possibly being TRBD2 (5 bases). Trimming left V 4 bases short and J 3 bases short, with 11 bases between. The CDR3 extends over 13 amino acids. Per germline, CDR1 SGHRS and CDR2 YFSETQ. In DNA, the CDR3 is TGCGCCAGCAGCGTCCGGGAAAGCTACGAGCAGTACTTC. As protein: CASSVRESYEQYF.

The chain has TRBV30 and TRBJ1-6; D is unclear. Germline-derived CDR1 and CDR2 are GTSNPN and SVGIG (reference sequence). V lost 4 bases and J lost 9, with 13 bases in between. This CDR3 comprises 13 residues. This chain's CDR3 is CAWTNTDVSPLHF. DNA of the CDR3: TGTGCCTGGACTAATACCGATGTTTCACCCCTCCACTTT.

This chain joins TRBV6-6 and TRBJ1-1, with 8 nucleotides matching TRBD1. The V and J ends lost 5 bases and 5 bases, in that order; junction bases with no gene match: 13. CDR3 length: 16 amino acids. The germline V gene has CDR1 MNHNY and CDR2 SVGAGI (reference sequence). CDR3 DNA: TGTGCCAGCAGTCGATTACAGGGGGGGTCCGAAACTGAAGCTTTCTTT. It is translated as CASSRLQGGSETEAFF.

The gene calls are TRBV14 and TRBJ1-1; D remains ambiguous. The V end was cut by 4 bases, the J end by 0 bases, with 6 bases between. The CDR3 length is 13 residues. CDR1 and CDR2 from the germline V gene are SGHDN and FVKESK. DNA for the CDR3: TGTGCCAGCAGCCGACAATTGAACACTGAAGCTTTCTTT. Translated, it gives CASSRQLNTEAFF.

The rearrangement uses TRBV6-5 and TRBJ2-7; D might be TRBD1 (5 bases). Looked up from germline, CDR1 is MNHEY and CDR2 is SVGAGI. Trimming left V 5 bases short and J 5 bases short, with 13 bases between. The CDR3 runs 13 residues. CDR3 region: CASSSVVGHEQYF. The CDR3 nucleotides are TGTGCCAGCAGTAGCGTCGTGGGGCACGAGCAGTACTTC.

This chain joins TRBV5-5 and TRBJ1-1; D is uncertain. Germline CDR1 SGHKS, CDR2 YYEKEE (reference sequence). The V gene lost 10 bases and the J gene lost 3 bases, with 19 bases spanning the gap. This CDR3 spans 14 amino acids. CDR3 sequence reads: CASSAPGGDTEAFF. CDR3 in DNA: TGTGCCTCCTCGGCCCCAGGCGGGGACACTGAAGCTTTCTTT.

This clone was seen just once. The chain employs TRBV29-1 and TRBJ2-3; D may be TRBD1 (5 bases). Germline lookup yields CDR1 SQVTM and CDR2 ANQGSEA. The V gene lost 3 bases and the J gene lost 3 bases, with 13 bases spanning the gap. CDR3 length: 14 amino acids. In DNA, the CDR3 is TGCAGCGTTGAGAGTCAGGGAAGGACAGATACGCAGTATTTT. Encoded protein: CSVESQGRTDTQYF.

This chain connects TRBV9 to TRBJ2-7; D is possibly TRBD1 (6 bases). The CDR3 spans 16 residues. Germline CDR1 is SGDLS and CDR2 is YYNGEE. The V and J ends lost 0 bases and 3 bases respectively, with 16 bases between them. The CDR3 loop reads CASSVGAGVDYYEQYF. The CDR3 region has the DNA TGTGCCAGCAGCGTAGGTGCAGGGGTAGACTACTACGAGCAGTACTTC.

The chain uses TRBV5-4 and TRBJ2-3; a weak D match, TRBD1 (6 bases). This CDR3 is 13 amino acids long. Per the germline V gene, CDR1 is SGHNT and CDR2 is YYREEE (reference sequence). Between the trimmed V and J ends, which lost 3 bases and 6 bases, there was a span of 11 bases. The DNA of the CDR3 is TGTGCCAGCAGCTGGGGGACAATGGATACGCAGTATTTT. It is translated as CASSWGTMDTQYF.

This sequence joins TRBV12-3 or TRBV12-4 and TRBJ1-2, with 9 bases fitting TRBD1. CDR3 length equals 12 residues. V was pared by 5 bases and J by 6 bases, with 1 base of the junction left unmatched. The CDR3 loop reads CASSGDRDGYTF. The CDR3 nucleotides read TGTGCCAGCAGTGGGGACAGGGATGGCTACACCTTC.